The 3 T cell receptor beta chains in this list originate from one sample, sequenced in a study of glioma-infiltrating T cells after dendritic cell vaccination. Time point: after dendritic cell vaccination, including at tumor progression/relapse. Assay used: immunoSEQ multiplex PCR; TCRdb lists only in-frame clones, some missing. The table records 90,000 to 95,000 clones, 75% to 90% of them present only once. This specimen was blood, taken after dendritic cell vaccination. The receptors derive from a human donor with glioblastoma.

The J gene is TRBJ2-7, the V gene TRBV25-1; TRBD2 aligns across 10 bases. Trimming took 4 bases from V and 4 from J; bases not matched to a gene: 7. Looked up from germline, CDR1 is MGHDK and CDR2 is SYGVNS. The CDR3 is made up of 15 amino acids. In DNA form, the CDR3 reads TGTGCCAGCAGTGGCCTACTAGCGGGGCGGTACGAGCAGTACTTC. Its translation: CASSGLLAGRYEQYF.

The chain uses TRBV28 and TRBJ2-7; D gene uncertain. The CDR3 length is 15 residues. Trimming cost V 6 bases and J 0 bases, with 15 bases left between them. Germline-derived CDR1 and CDR2 are MDHEN and SYDVKM. CDR3 sequence: CASSQVYQDSYEQYF. In nucleotides, the CDR3 is TGTGCCAGCAGCCAAGTTTACCAGGACTCCTACGAGCAGTACTTC.

This chain links TRBV18 with TRBJ1-2; 8 nucleotides align to TRBD1. The CDR3 is 15 amino acids. Germline CDR1 KGHSH, CDR2 LQKENI. J lost 8 bases, V lost 0 bases, and 8 bases had no gene match. CDR3 protein: CASSPPGQGLGGYTF. The CDR3 DNA follows: TGTGCCAGCTCACCACCAGGACAGGGACTTGGAGGCTACACCTTC.